A selection of T cell receptor beta chains follows, all from one sample in a study of T cell responses to AZD1222 COVID-19 vaccine. TCRdb's table, derived via immunoSEQ multiplex PCR, lists solely in-frame clones and lacks some. The sample lists over 100,000 clones; roughly four fifths were seen once. The input for sequencing was peripheral blood, taken on day 0 of AZD1222 vaccination. The receptors shown here come from an adult in good health. CDR3s include the opening cysteine and the closing phenylalanine or tryptophan. Fields, in order: clone size, V gene, J gene, D gene, CDR3 protein, CDR3 DNA. The D gene is left open where the match is weak. Size values are once, few and many counts, or a class for expanded clones, and some rows have none.

-,TRBV19,TRBJ2-7,TRBD1,CASSTSTGGATYEQYF,TGTGCCAGTAGTACTTCAACAGGGGGAGCCACCTACGAGCAGTACTTC
-,TRBV4-1,TRBJ2-5,TRBD2,CASSPGLAGGLRETQYF,TGCGCCAGCAGCCCTGGACTAGCGGGAGGGCTCAGAGAGACCCAGTACTTC
-,TRBV2,TRBJ1-5,TRBD1,CASGRDRVSDQPQHF,TGTGCCAGCGGTAGGGACAGGGTTAGCGATCAGCCCCAGCATTTT
-,TRBV6-2/TRBV6-3,TRBJ2-2,TRBD2,CARSYPGPGRGGELFF,TGTGCCCGCAGTTACCCCGGACCCGGGAGGGGGGGGGAGCTGTTTTTT
-,TRBV28,TRBJ2-1,TRBD2,CASSLSPLTSASYNEQFF,TGTGCCAGCAGTTTAAGCCCTTTAACTAGCGCCTCCTACAATGAGCAGTTCTTC
-,TRBV27,TRBJ2-7,-,CASSRTGVYEQYF,TGTGCCAGCAGTCGGACTGGGGTGTACGAGCAGTACTTC
-,TRBV6-4,TRBJ2-1,TRBD2,CASSVSGGPHNEQFF,TGTGCCAGCAGTGTGAGCGGGGGGCCCCACAATGAGCAGTTCTTC
-,TRBV19,TRBJ1-3,-,CASSKPPGQSSGNTIYF,TGTGCCAGTAGTAAACCTCCGGGACAAAGCTCTGGAAACACCATATATTTT
-,TRBV19,TRBJ2-3,-,CASRGVSTDTQYF,TGTGCCTCGAGAGGGGTCAGCACAGATACGCAGTATTTT
-,TRBV5-6,TRBJ1-2,TRBD1,CASSLVDSDRVIGYTF,TGTGCCAGCAGCTTGGTTGACTCGGACAGGGTAATCGGCTACACCTTC
-,TRBV3-1/TRBV3-2,TRBJ2-7,-,CASSHQPGTPSYEQYF,TGTGCCAGCAGCCACCAACCGGGGACACCATCCTACGAGCAGTACTTC
-,TRBV6-2/TRBV6-3,TRBJ1-2,TRBD1,CASSRNPQGAYGYTF,TGTGCCAGCAGTCGTAACCCCCAGGGGGCCTATGGCTACACCTTC
-,TRBV28,TRBJ1-5,-,CASSLSQGAQPQHF,TGTGCCAGCAGTTTATCACAGGGCGCCCAGCCCCAGCATTTT
-,TRBV7-3,TRBJ2-2,-,CASSPLLANTGELFF,TGTGCCAGCAGCCCCCTCCTAGCGAACACCGGGGAGCTGTTTTTT
few,TRBV6-5,TRBJ1-2,-,CASSFRQAPNYGYTF,TGTGCCAGCAGTTTCAGGCAGGCTCCTAACTATGGCTACACCTTC
-,TRBV6-2/TRBV6-3,TRBJ2-6,-,CASSPYPSGANVLTF,TGTGCCAGCAGCCCATACCCCTCTGGGGCCAACGTCCTGACTTTC
once,TRBV6-2/TRBV6-3,TRBJ2-1,TRBD2,CASSLGTSGYNEQFF,TGTGCCAGCAGTTTAGGAACTAGCGGCTACAATGAGCAGTTCTTC
-,TRBV28,TRBJ1-1,-,CASSSYSINTEAFF,TGTGCCAGCAGCTCTTACAGCATTAACACTGAAGCTTTCTTT
-,TRBV2,TRBJ1-1,-,CASRFEAFF,TGTGCCAGCAGATTTGAAGCTTTCTTT
-,TRBV6-6,TRBJ1-3,TRBD1,CASTLQGGGNTIYF,TGTGCCAGCACCCTACAGGGGGGTGGAAACACCATATATTTT
-,TRBV5-1,TRBJ2-5,TRBD1,CASSLDRGLGETQYF,TGCGCCAGCAGCTTGGACAGGGGGCTAGGAGAGACCCAGTACTTC
-,TRBV6-5,TRBJ1-5,-,CASRRNSNQPQHF,TGTGCCAGCAGACGGAATAGCAATCAGCCCCAGCATTTT
-,TRBV4-1,TRBJ2-6,TRBD1,CASSTRGQGETGANVLTF,TGCGCCAGCAGCACCCGCGGGCAGGGGGAAACTGGGGCCAACGTCCTGACTTTC
-,TRBV19,TRBJ2-2,TRBD2,CASSMTSGITGELFF,TGTGCCAGTAGTATGACTAGCGGGATTACCGGGGAGCTGTTTTTT
-,TRBV30,TRBJ2-3,TRBD1,CAWDGQGAGGDTQYF,TGTGCCTGGGATGGACAGGGGGCAGGGGGAGATACGCAGTATTTT
once,TRBV3-1/TRBV3-2,TRBJ2-1,TRBD2,CASSQGGGGGGPNEQFF,TGTGCCAGCAGCCAAGGGGGCGGCGGGGGGGGCCCGAATGAGCAGTTCTTC
-,TRBV6-5,TRBJ1-3,-,CASSGSLSGNTIYF,TGTGCCAGCTCCGGGAGCCTCTCTGGAAACACCATATATTTT
-,TRBV5-1,TRBJ2-3,-,CASSPLPRGSSTDTQYF,TGCGCCAGCAGCCCTCTCCCCCGAGGGTCCAGCACAGATACGCAGTATTTT
-,TRBV9,TRBJ2-7,-,CASSVATSSYEQYF,TGTGCCAGCAGCGTAGCTACCTCCTCCTACGAGCAGTACTTC
-,TRBV5-1,TRBJ2-7,-,CASSRLGSGGEQYF,TGCGCCAGCAGCCGTCTGGGGTCTGGAGGCGAGCAGTACTTC
-,TRBV4-1,TRBJ2-1,TRBD2,CASSQVLAGFYNEQFF,TGCGCCAGCAGCCAAGTTTTAGCGGGGTTTTACAATGAGCAGTTCTTC
once,TRBV19,TRBJ1-5,-,CASSILGGNQPQHF,TGTGCCAGTAGTATATTGGGGGGCAATCAGCCCCAGCATTTT
once,TRBV12-3/TRBV12-4,TRBJ1-5,-,CASRLRENQPQHF,TGTGCCAGCAGGTTACGAGAGAATCAGCCCCAGCATTTT
once,TRBV6-2/TRBV6-3,TRBJ1-1,TRBD1,CASSWRTGAEAFF,TGTGCCAGCAGTTGGCGGACAGGGGCTGAAGCTTTCTTT
once,TRBV5-1,TRBJ2-1,TRBD2,CASTYRSDGTSGNPYNEQFF,TGCGCCAGCACCTACCGTTCGGATGGGACTAGCGGGAATCCCTACAATGAGCAGTTCTTC
once,TRBV28,TRBJ2-4,-,CASSENGYIQYF,TGTGCCAGCAGCGAAAACGGGTACATTCAGTACTTC
few,TRBV6-5,TRBJ1-4,TRBD1,CASSYQTGTGVEKLFF,TGTGCCAGCAGTTACCAGACCGGGACAGGGGTTGAAAAACTGTTTTTT
-,TRBV7-9,TRBJ2-7,-,CASSLALHEQYF,TGTGCCAGCAGCTTAGCGCTCCACGAGCAGTACTTC
-,TRBV28,TRBJ2-7,-,CASSPGGARVEQYF,TGTGCCAGCAGTCCAGGGGGGGCTCGGGTCGAGCAGTACTTC
-,TRBV5-1,TRBJ2-1,TRBD1,CASSSTGDSYNEQFF,TGCGCCAGCAGCTCTACAGGGGACTCCTACAATGAGCAGTTCTTC
few,TRBV19,TRBJ2-7,-,CASSRSPSSYEQYF,TGTGCCAGTAGTCGGTCGCCGAGCTCCTACGAGCAGTACTTC
-,TRBV5-8,TRBJ2-2,-,CASSFGQITGELFF,TGTGCCAGCAGCTTTGGGCAGATCACCGGGGAGCTGTTTTTT